A selection of T cell receptor beta chains follows, all from one sample in a study of blood T cell repertoires in COVID-19. Method: immunoSEQ multiplex PCR; TCRdb's copy keeps in-frame clones and lacks some. The sample has approximately 200,000 clones; about 85% are singletons. Input material: peripheral blood. The receptor set was obtained from a woman in her twenties or thirties with active or convalescent COVID-19. Both conserved end residues are part of each CDR3. The D gene is left open where the match is weak. Rows may omit the clone size; those that give it use once, few, many or a size class.

j_call clone_size d_call v_call cdr3_nt cdr3_aa
TRBJ1-2 - - TRBV6-5 TGTGCCAGCAGTCTAACACAGGGTAGCTATGGCTACACCTTC CASSLTQGSYGYTF
TRBJ1-1 once - TRBV19 TGTGCCAGTAGTATCGGGTCGGGCACTGAAGCTTTCTTT CASSIGSGTEAFF
TRBJ1-1 - TRBD1 TRBV28 TGTGCCAGCGTTGGGGTGGGGACAGGGTGGGCCACTGAAGCTTTCTTT CASVGVGTGWATEAFF
TRBJ2-1 - TRBD2 TRBV7-9 TGTGCCAGCAGCAGGACTAGCGGGAGCTCCTACAATGAGCAGTTCTTC CASSRTSGSSYNEQFF
TRBJ1-1 - - TRBV2 TGTGCCAGCGGGACGGGGGGCGGTGGAGGTAGGACTGAAGCTTTCTTT CASGTGGGGGRTEAFF
TRBJ2-1 - TRBD2 TRBV10-3 TGTGCCATCAGTGAGGGGGGTAGCGGGAGGGGTGAGCAGTTCTTC CAISEGGSGRGEQFF
TRBJ2-5 - TRBD2 TRBV5-1 TGCGCCAGCAGGGGACTATACCAAGAGACCCAGTACTTC CASRGLYQETQYF
TRBJ2-5 once TRBD2 TRBV30 TGTGCCTCCGGCGGGGGGCCGGGGGAGACCCAGTACTTC CASGGGPGETQYF
TRBJ2-2 - TRBD1 TRBV5-6 TGTGCCAGCAGCACCTACCCCAAATACAGGGGATCCACCGGGGAGCTGTTTTTT CASSTYPKYRGSTGELFF
TRBJ2-1 - - TRBV5-8 TGTGCCAGCAGTCTAACAGAAGTCTCCTACAATGAGCAGTTCTTC CASSLTEVSYNEQFF
TRBJ1-4 - TRBD1 TRBV5-4 TGTGCCAGCAGCGATAACAGGGGTTTGAGCGAAAAACTGTTTTTT CASSDNRGLSEKLFF
TRBJ1-1 - TRBD1 TRBV27 TGTGCCAGCAGTCCCCTGGGACAGGGAGGCACTGAAGCTTTCTTT CASSPLGQGGTEAFF
TRBJ2-7 once TRBD1 TRBV7-2 TGTGCCAGCAGCTCGTCCGGGACAGACTACGAGCAGTACTTC CASSSSGTDYEQYF
TRBJ2-7 - TRBD2 TRBV27 TGTGCCAGCAGTTTATTACATAGCGGGAGAATCAACGAGCAGTACTTC CASSLLHSGRINEQYF
TRBJ2-2 - - TRBV6-5 TGTGCCAGCAGTCTATCAGGGTTCACCGGGGAGCTGTTTTTT CASSLSGFTGELFF
TRBJ1-3 - TRBD1 TRBV10-3 TGTGCCATCAGTGAAACAAACAGGGGGGGAAACACCATATATTTT CAISETNRGGNTIYF
TRBJ1-1 few - TRBV4-1 TGCGCCAGCAGCCAAGGACAGGCGACTACCAACACTGAAGCTTTCTTT CASSQGQATTNTEAFF